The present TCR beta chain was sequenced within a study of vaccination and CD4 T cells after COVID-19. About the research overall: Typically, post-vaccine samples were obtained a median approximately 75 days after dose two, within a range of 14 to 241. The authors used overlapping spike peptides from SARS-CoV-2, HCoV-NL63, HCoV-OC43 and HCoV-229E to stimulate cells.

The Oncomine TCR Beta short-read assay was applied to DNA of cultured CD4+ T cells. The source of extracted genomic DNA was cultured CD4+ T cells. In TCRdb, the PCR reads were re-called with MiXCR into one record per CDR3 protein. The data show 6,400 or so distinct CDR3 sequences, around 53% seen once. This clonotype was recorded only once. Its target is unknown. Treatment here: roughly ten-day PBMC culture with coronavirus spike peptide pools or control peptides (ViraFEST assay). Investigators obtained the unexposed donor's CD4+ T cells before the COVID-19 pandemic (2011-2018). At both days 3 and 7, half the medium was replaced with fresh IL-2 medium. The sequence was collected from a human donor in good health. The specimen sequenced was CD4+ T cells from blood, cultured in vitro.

The CDR3 spells CASRRGFQSSYNEQFF. CDR3 sequence (DNA): TGTGCCAGCAGACGTGGTTTTCAGAGCTCCTACAATGAGCAGTTCTTC. This chain connects TRBV6-1 to TRBJ2-1; D unclear. The CDR3 contains 16 residues. The V and J ends lost 6 bases and 0 bases respectively, with 15 bases between them. Per the germline V gene, CDR1 is MNHNS and CDR2 is SASEGT.